This T cell receptor (beta chain) was found in a study of blood T cell repertoires in COVID-19 (dated by TCRdb to the early 2020s). With respect to the entire study: Samples covering the acute and convalescent phases of COVID-19 were provided by collaborators in the United States, Italy and Spain. The prospective study material was composed of cDNA or gDNA derived from T cells, B-cell-depleted T cells, or PBMCs. Deeply sampled blood TCRbeta repertoires from subjects exposed to, actively infected with, or recovered from COVID-19 were included in the dataset. The repertoires were made available in a free public database intended to serve as a resource for research on the immune response to SARS-CoV-2. Samples were obtained from the ongoing ImmuneRACE study (first 160 participants) and from approximately 1,200 subjects provided by 6 global collaborators. The sample metadata nearly always contained a de-identified subject ID, COVID-19 status, age in years and sex. Where available, HLA class I and class II types were taken from metadata supplied by the sample provider and were not determined by assay-based typing.

Results and caveats for the whole study, not just this receptor: Clinical and demographic metadata were provided uncurated, with the amount varying by source and participant.

A word on this clone: There is no known antigen for this receptor. Nothing much larger sits one base from this clone, and base qualities are not available.

There are 13 amino acids in the CDR3, from cysteine to phenylalanine inclusive. The retained sequence is limited to the CDR3, 39 bases, with the frame set at the first base. CDR1 and CDR2 are read off the germline V gene as SNHLY and FYNNEI. V is shortened by 11 bases, J by 8 bases, and the region joining them spans 16 bases. One collaborating source in Seattle enrolled patients while the patients were actively infected and followed the patients over time throughout the course of disease. Collaborating institutions collected whole blood in K2EDTA tubes following their own protocols. For TCRbeta analysis, collaborators shipped samples in one of three forms: frozen whole blood, isolated PBMCs, or DNA extracted from either of those sample types. The immunoSEQ Assay, a bias-controlled multiplex PCR, was used to amplify TCRbeta CDR3 regions from genomic DNA. As for the authors' bioinformatics: Within the assay, amplification of reference gene primers was used to estimate how many nucleated cells each sample contained. Sequence reads were collapsed and filtered to measure the absolute abundance of every unique TCRbeta CDR3 rearrangement. For each sample, productive Simpson clonality was calculated by taking the square root of Simpson's diversity index across productive rearrangements. Imported from immuneACCESS, the table was reduced by TCRdb to in-frame sequences with V and J called. These copies leave out some clones; in studies compared against another copy, an unresolved V gene accounts for under half, and the cause of the remainder is not known. The DNA was the basis for D and trimming; V, J and clone size are from that table. This sample has about 300,000 clones in its table, and over 85% of those were observed once. Roughly 1.9% of the sample belongs to the ten largest clones.

The chain uses TRBV2 and TRBJ1-6, with TRBD1 as a weak D call on 6 bases. The sequenced sample was peripheral blood. This clonotype was obtained from a woman aged 25 to 39 with COVID-19, enrolled during active disease. The bases are TGTGCCGGTGGGACACTCCGAGATTCACCCCTCCACTTT. It translates to CAGGTLRDSPLHF.